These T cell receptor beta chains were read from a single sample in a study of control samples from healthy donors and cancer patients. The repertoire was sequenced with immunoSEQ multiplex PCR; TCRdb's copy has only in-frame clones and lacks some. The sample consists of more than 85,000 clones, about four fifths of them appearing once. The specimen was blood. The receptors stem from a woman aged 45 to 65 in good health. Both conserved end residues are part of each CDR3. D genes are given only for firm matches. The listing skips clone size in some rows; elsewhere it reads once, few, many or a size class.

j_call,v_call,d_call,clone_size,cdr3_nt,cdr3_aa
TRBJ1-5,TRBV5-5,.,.,TGTGCCTCCCGGGGAGGGGGGCGGTATAGCAATCAGCCCCAGCATTTT,CASRGGGRYSNQPQHF
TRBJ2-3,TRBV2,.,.,TGTGCCATAGGAGGGAGCACAGATACGCAGTATTTT,CAIGGSTDTQYF
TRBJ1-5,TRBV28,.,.,TGTGCCAGCAGTTTTCAGCCAAATCAGCCCCAGCATTTT,CASSFQPNQPQHF
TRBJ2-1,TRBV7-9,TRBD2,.,TGTGCCAGCAGCTCAAGCGTCGGGCGGGAGGGCGAGCAGTTCTTC,CASSSSVGREGEQFF
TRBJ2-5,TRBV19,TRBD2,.,TGTGCCAGTAGTGCCCCTACAGCGGGGGGCGAGACCCAGTACTTC,CASSAPTAGGETQYF
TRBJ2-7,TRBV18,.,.,TGTGCCAGCTCACCAGGTTCATGGGGGACACCCTCCTACGAGCAGTACTTC,CASSPGSWGTPSYEQYF
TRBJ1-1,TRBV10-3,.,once,TGTGCCATCAGTGTCGGTCAGGGGAACACTGAAGCTTTCTTT,CAISVGQGNTEAFF
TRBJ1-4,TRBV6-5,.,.,TGTGCCAGCAAAAATCCCGACCCGAGGAGTGAAAAACTGTTTTTT,CASKNPDPRSEKLFF
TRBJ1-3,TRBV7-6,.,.,TGTGCCAGCAGCTTAGGGACAGACTCTGGAAACACCATATATTTT,CASSLGTDSGNTIYF
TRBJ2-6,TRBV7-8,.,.,TGTGCCAGCAGCTTATTGGCGGGTCAGCCCTCCTCTGGGGCCAACGTCCTGACTTTC,CASSLLAGQPSSGANVLTF
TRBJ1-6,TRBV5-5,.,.,TGTGCCAGCAGCTTCAGTCTGCTGGGGAACTATAATTCACCCCTCCACTTT,CASSFSLLGNYNSPLHF
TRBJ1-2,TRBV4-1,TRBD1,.,TGCGCCAGCAGCCAAGATAAGGGATCGGGACAGAACTATGGCTACACCTTC,CASSQDKGSGQNYGYTF
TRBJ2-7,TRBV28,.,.,TGTGCCAGCAGTCGTGCTGACAGGTTTCCATACGAGCAGTACTTC,CASSRADRFPYEQYF
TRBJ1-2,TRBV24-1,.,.,TGTGCCACCAGTGATCCAGGGAGAAGGGATGGCTACACCTTC,CATSDPGRRDGYTF
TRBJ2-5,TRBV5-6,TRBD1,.,TGTGCCAGCAGCATCGACAGGGCTGAGACCCAGTACTTC,CASSIDRAETQYF
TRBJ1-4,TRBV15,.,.,TGTGCCACCAGCAGAGTTGGGGACGAAAAACTGTTTTTT,CATSRVGDEKLFF
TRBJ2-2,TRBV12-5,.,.,TGTGCTAGTGGTCTCGAGTTGGGGGAGCTGTTTTTT,CASGLELGELFF
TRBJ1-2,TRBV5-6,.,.,TGTGCCAGCAGCTGGAGACAGGCCCGCTATGGCTACACCTTC,CASSWRQARYGYTF
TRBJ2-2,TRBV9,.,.,TGTGCCAGCAGCCCAGGGTGGGGGGCGGACACCGGGGAGCTGTTTTTT,CASSPGWGADTGELFF
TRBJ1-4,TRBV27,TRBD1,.,TGTGCCAGCAGTCTGAGACAGGGGGGCTTCGAAAAACTGTTTTTT,CASSLRQGGFEKLFF
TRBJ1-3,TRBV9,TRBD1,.,TGTGCCAGCAGCGGCGGACAGGGCTCTGGAAACACCATATATTTT,CASSGGQGSGNTIYF
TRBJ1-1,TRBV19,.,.,TGTGCCAGTACCGCAACCCCCGAGAACACTGAAGCTTTCTTT,CASTATPENTEAFF
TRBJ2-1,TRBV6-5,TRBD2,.,TGTGCCAGCAGTCCCGGGGTAGCGGGAGCGGGTGAGCAGTTCTTC,CASSPGVAGAGEQFF
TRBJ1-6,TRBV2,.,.,TGTGCCAGCAGTGAGGAAGCAGTCCCTTATAATTCACCCCTCCACTTT,CASSEEAVPYNSPLHF
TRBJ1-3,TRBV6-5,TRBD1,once,TGTGCCAGCAGTTACGGGACAGGGGGAAACACCATATATTTT,CASSYGTGGNTIYF
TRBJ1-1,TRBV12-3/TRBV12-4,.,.,TGTGCCAGCAGTCCATGGTTGGACACTGAAGCTTTCTTT,CASSPWLDTEAFF
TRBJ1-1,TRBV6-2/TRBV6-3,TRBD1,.,TGTGCCAGCAGTTTACTCAGGACAGGGAAAGCTGAAGCTTTCTTT,CASSLLRTGKAEAFF
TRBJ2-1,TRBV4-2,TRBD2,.,TGTGCCAGCAGCCAAGATCGAAGGCGGGAGGGTGATGAGCAGTTCTTC,CASSQDRRREGDEQFF
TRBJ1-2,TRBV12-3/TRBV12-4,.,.,TGTGCCAGCAGTTTAGGAGGAAACTATGGCTACACCTTC,CASSLGGNYGYTF
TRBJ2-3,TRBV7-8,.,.,TGTGCCAGCAGCCTCGCCCACAGGACTGCGGGCACAGATACGCAGTATTTT,CASSLAHRTAGTDTQYF
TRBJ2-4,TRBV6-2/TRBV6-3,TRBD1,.,TGTGCCAGCAGTTACTCCTGGACAGGGTCCCAAAACATTCAGTACTTC,CASSYSWTGSQNIQYF
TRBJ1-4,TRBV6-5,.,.,TGTGCCAGCAGTTACGCCAGGGAGGGAAAACTGTTTTTT,CASSYAREGKLFF
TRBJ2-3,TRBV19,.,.,TGTGCCAGTAGTATAGTAGGACCTAGCACAGATACGCAGTATTTT,CASSIVGPSTDTQYF
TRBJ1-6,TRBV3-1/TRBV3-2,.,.,TGTGCCAGCAGCCAAGGGGTTGGGGATTCACCCCTCCACTTT,CASSQGVGDSPLHF
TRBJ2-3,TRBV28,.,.,TGTGCCAGCAGATTCTTAAGCACAGATACGCAGTATTTT,CASRFLSTDTQYF
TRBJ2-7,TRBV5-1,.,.,TGCGCCAGCAGCTTGGCAGACTCCTCCTACGAGCAGTACTTC,CASSLADSSYEQYF
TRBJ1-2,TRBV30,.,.,TGTGCCTGGAGTGGGACAACCGGAGGTGGCTACACCTTC,CAWSGTTGGGYTF
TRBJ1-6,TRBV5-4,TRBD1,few,TGTGCCAGCAGCTCGCGGACAGGGCCGTTCGGGAGCTATTCACCCCTCCACTTT,CASSSRTGPFGSYSPLHF
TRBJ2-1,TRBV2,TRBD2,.,TGTGCCAGCAGTGACCAGCGGGGGGGCGTTTATGAGCAGTTCTTC,CASSDQRGGVYEQFF
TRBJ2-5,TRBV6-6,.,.,TGTGCCAGCAGCAAGCGGGTCGGAGAGACCCAGTACTTC,CASSKRVGETQYF
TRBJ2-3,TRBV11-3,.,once,TGTGCCAGCAGCCTAGGTAGCGGCACAGATACGCAGTATTTT,CASSLGSGTDTQYF
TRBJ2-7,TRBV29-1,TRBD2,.,TGCAGCGTTGACACTAGCGGCTCCTACGAGCAGTACTTC,CSVDTSGSYEQYF